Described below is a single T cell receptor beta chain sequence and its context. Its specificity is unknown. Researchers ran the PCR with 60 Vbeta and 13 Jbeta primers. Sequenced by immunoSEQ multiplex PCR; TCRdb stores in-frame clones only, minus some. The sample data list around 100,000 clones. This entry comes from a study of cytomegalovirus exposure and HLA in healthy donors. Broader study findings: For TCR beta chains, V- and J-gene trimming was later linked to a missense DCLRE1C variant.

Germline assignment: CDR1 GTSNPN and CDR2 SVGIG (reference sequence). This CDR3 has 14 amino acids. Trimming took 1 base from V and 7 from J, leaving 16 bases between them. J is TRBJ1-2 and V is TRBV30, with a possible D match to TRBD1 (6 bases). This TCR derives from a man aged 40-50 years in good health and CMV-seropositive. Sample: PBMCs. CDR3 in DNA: TGTGCCTGGAGTGCGGGCAGGGGAAGGACTGGCTACACCTTC. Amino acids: CAWSAGRGRTGYTF.